The 27 T cell receptor beta chains below come from one sample, sequenced in a study of blood T cell repertoires in COVID-19. The table came from immunoSEQ multiplex PCR; TCRdb's copy has only in-frame clones and leaves some out. The data show about 32,000 clones, about 85% seen once. The sequenced material came from peripheral blood. Receptors were obtained from a man aged 50 to 60 with active or convalescent COVID-19.

The rearrangement uses TRBV6-2 or TRBV6-3 and TRBJ1-1; possible D gene TRBD1, 5 bases. Trimming took off 2 bases at V and 3 bases at J, with 10 bases between the two ends. The CDR3 consists of 14 residues. In germline, CDR1 is MNHEY, CDR2 SVGEGT. The CDR3 reads CASSYGGTYTEAFF. DNA of the CDR3: TGTGCCAGCAGTTACGGGGGGACGTACACTGAAGCTTTCTTT.

V is TRBV18 and J is TRBJ1-2; a weak D match, TRBD1 (5 bases). The CDR3 runs 14 residues. Deletions cut 2 bases from V and 5 bases from J, with 12 bases between. Per the germline V gene, CDR1 is KGHSH and CDR2 is LQKENI. The CDR3 DNA sequence: TGTGCCAGCTCACCAGCAGGGATCGGATATGGCTACACCTTC. Its protein is CASSPAGIGYGYTF.

This clone turned up a few times. This chain connects TRBV7-9 to TRBJ1-3; 7 bases are shared with TRBD1. CDR3 length: 17 residues. V dropped 5 bases and J dropped 0; count of bases not matched to a gene: 10. CDR1 is SEHNR and CDR2 is FQNEAQ in the germline V gene (reference sequence). CDR3 nucleotides: TGTGCCAGCAGCCTATTAAGGGGACAGAGCTCTGGAAACACCATATATTTT. It yields the protein CASSLLRGQSSGNTIYF.

The chain joins TRBV4-2 to TRBJ2-3; 13 bases are shared with TRBD2. Germline V lookup: CDR1 LGHNA, CDR2 YNFKEQ. V dropped 4 bases and J dropped 2; count of bases not matched to a gene: 3. The length of the CDR3 is 16 residues. CDR3 DNA sequence: TGTGCCAGCAGCCGCGGGACTAGCGGGAACACAGATACGCAGTATTTT. Its protein product is CASSRGTSGNTDTQYF.

The rearrangement joins TRBV5-1 to TRBJ1-3; possibly TRBD1 for D (5 bases). The germline CDR1 and CDR2 sequences are SGHRS and YFSETQ. Between the trimmed V and J ends, which lost 0 bases and 0 bases, there was a span of 7 bases. CDR3 length equals 15 residues. The CDR3 here is CASSLAGGSGNTIYF. CDR3 DNA sequence: TGCGCCAGCAGCTTGGCGGGGGGCTCTGGAAACACCATATATTTT.

The J gene is TRBJ1-2, the V gene TRBV6-5; D is possibly TRBD1 (6 bases). Germline loops: CDR1 MNHEY, CDR2 SVGAGI. The CDR3 has 15 residues. The V end was cut by 6 bases, the J end by 5 bases, with 19 bases between. CDR3 nucleotide sequence: TGTGCCAGCAGCCCCCCAGGGGAGTGGGGATATGGCTACACCTTC. Translated, it gives CASSPPGEWGYGYTF.

The V gene is TRBV2, the J gene TRBJ2-7; 7 bases match TRBD2. Germline V CDR1 and CDR2: SNHLY, FYNNEI. The CDR3 runs 16 residues. V shed 2 bases, J shed 0 bases, and the junction held 7 bases outside the gene matches. The DNA for the CDR3 is TGTGCCAGCAGTGAATGGGCTAGCGGTAGCTCCTACGAGCAGTACTTC. Amino acids: CASSEWASGSSYEQYF.

J is TRBJ2-5 and V is TRBV18; TRBD1 is a possible D gene (6 bases). Germline CDR1 KGHSH, CDR2 LQKENI. The CDR3 extends over 13 amino acids. V was clipped by 1 base and J by 5 bases, with 8 bases between them. The CDR3 here is CASSPLRGETQYF. The CDR3 nucleotides read TGTGCCAGCTCACCACTAAGGGGGGAGACCCAGTACTTC. Full variable domain (missing parts from reference TRBV18 and TRBJ2-5): NAGVMQNPRHLVRRRGQEARLRCSPMKGHSHVYWYRQLPEEGLKFMVYLQKENIIDESGMPKERFSAEFPKEGPSILRIQQVVRGDSAAYFCASSPLRGETQYFGPGTRLLVL.

The chain joins TRBV7-9 to TRBJ1-1, with unresolved D. Germline CDR1 is SEHNR and CDR2 is FQNEAQ (reference sequence). The CDR3 extends over 13 amino acids. Trimming pared 1 base from V and 4 bases from J, leaving 7 bases between. The CDR3 is CASSLGGVTEAFF. The CDR3 DNA sequence: TGTGCCAGCAGCTTAGGAGGCGTCACTGAAGCTTTCTTT.

V gene TRBV5-4 combines with J gene TRBJ2-3; 13 bases map to TRBD2. Germline CDR1 SGHNT, CDR2 YYREEE (reference sequence). This CDR3 contains 16 residues. After removal of 3 bases from V and 5 bases from J, the junction contained 6 bases not matched to a gene. CDR3 nucleotides: TGTGCCAGCAGCTCCCGACTAGCGGGAGGCATAGATACGCAGTATTTT. Translation gives CASSSRLAGGIDTQYF.

The V call is TRBV5-1, the J call TRBJ2-7; D is perhaps TRBD2 (5 bases). The CDR3 is 15 amino acids. The germline CDR1 and CDR2 sequences are SGHRS and YFSETQ. Deletions cut 1 base from V and 3 bases from J, with 14 bases between. The CDR3 loop reads CASSLLEGVVYEQYF. The CDR3 DNA reads as TGCGCCAGCAGCTTGCTTGAGGGAGTTGTCTACGAGCAGTACTTC.

This clone was counted a single time. The CDR3 nucleotides are TGTGCCAGCAGCTTATCAGGGGGAGTGGGGCTCAATGAGCAGTTCTTC. It translates to CASSLSGGVGLNEQFF. The chain recombines TRBV7-3 with TRBJ2-1; 7 nucleotides line up with TRBD1. Germline assignment: CDR1 SGHTA and CDR2 FQGTGA. This CDR3 spans 16 amino acids. V lost 2 bases and J lost 6; bases outside the gene matches: 10.

The gene calls are TRBV7-2 and TRBJ1-2, with D maybe TRBD1 (6 bases). The V and J ends lost 5 bases and 2 bases respectively, with 12 bases between them. In germline, CDR1 is SGHTA, CDR2 FQGNSA. The length of the CDR3 is 14 residues. The CDR3, as DNA: TGTGCCAGCAGCCTACGGACAGTCAACTATGGCTACACCTTC. Its protein product is CASSLRTVNYGYTF. Together with reference TRBV7-2 and TRBJ1-2, the CDR3 gives the full variable domain: GAGVSQSPSNKVTEKGKDVELRCDPISGHTALYWYRQSLGQGLEFLIYFQGNSAPDKSGLPSDRFSAERTGGSVSTLTIQRTQQEDSAVYLCASSLRTVNYGYTFGSGTRLTVV.

This clone was recorded only once. The rearrangement uses TRBV5-1 and TRBJ1-3; maybe TRBD1 (6 bases). Germline V lookup: CDR1 SGHRS, CDR2 YFSETQ. The CDR3 is 14 residues long. V was trimmed by 8 bases and J by 0 bases, leaving 12 bases between them. The CDR3 DNA follows: TGCGCCAGTCGTCCAGGGGCCTCTGGAAACACCATATATTTT. Translating it yields CASRPGASGNTIYF.

In its sample, this clone was seen a few times. The chain recombines TRBV5-6 with TRBJ2-5, with 12 bases fitting TRBD2. After removal of 1 base from V and 5 bases from J, the junction contained 3 bases not matched to a gene. Germline assignment: CDR1 SGHDT and CDR2 YYEEEE. This CDR3 comprises 15 residues. CDR3 nucleotide sequence: TGTGCCAGCAGCTTGCCTAGCGGGAGGGTGGAGACCCAGTACTTC. It codes for CASSLPSGRVETQYF.

In this sample, this clone turned up a few times. V and J are TRBV9 and TRBJ1-1; maybe TRBD1 (5 bases). The CDR3 is made up of 14 amino acids. Germline V gene lookup returns CDR1 SGDLS and CDR2 YYNGEE. V lost 0 bases, J lost 5 bases, and 11 bases lay in between. In DNA form, the CDR3 reads TGTGCCAGCAGCGTAGAGCAGGGAGGGACTGAAGCTTTCTTT. Translation: CASSVEQGGTEAFF.

The J gene is TRBJ2-7, the V gene TRBV5-1; D might be TRBD2 (5 bases). CDR3 size: 14 residues. The V gene's germline CDR1 is SGHRS and CDR2 YFSETQ. V lost 4 bases to trimming and J lost 2 bases, with 13 bases between them. CDR3 bases: TGCGCCAGCAGCCTGGGTAGCGAGACCTACGAGCAGTACTTC. Encoded protein: CASSLGSETYEQYF.

The chain carries TRBV11-3 and TRBJ2-3; 10 nucleotides agree with TRBD2. J gave up 2 bases and V 6 bases, and 11 bases lay outside the gene matches. The germline V gene has CDR1 SGHNT and CDR2 YENEEA. CDR3 length: 17 residues. The CDR3 reads CASRPLPSGGFTDTQYF. The CDR3 DNA is TGTGCCAGCAGACCTCTTCCTAGCGGGGGATTCACAGATACGCAGTATTTT.

This clone appeared a few times. V gene TRBV6-5 combines with J gene TRBJ1-4; 7 positions agree with TRBD1. Per the germline V gene, CDR1 is MNHEY and CDR2 is SVGAGI. The ends lost 0 bases at V and 10 bases at J; junction bases unmatched: 2. CDR3 length: 13 residues. CDR3 nucleotide sequence: TGTGCCAGCAGTTACTCCTCAGGGGGAAAACTGTTTTTT. This sequence encodes CASSYSSGGKLFF.

The rearrangement uses TRBV5-6 and TRBJ2-5; maybe TRBD2 (6 bases). The length of the CDR3 is 18 residues. V was cut by 2 bases and J by 0 bases, with 20 bases left in between. CDR1 is SGHDT, CDR2 YYEEEE, per germline. The CDR3 DNA is TGTGCCAGCAGCTTTTACCCTAGCGCCTTTTGGGACCAAGAGACCCAGTACTTC. It is translated as CASSFYPSAFWDQETQYF. The complete variable domain, with remaining parts taken from reference TRBV5-6 and TRBJ2-5, reads DAGVTQSPTHLIKTRGQQVTLRCSPKSGHDTVSWYQQALGQGPQFIFQYYEEEERQRGNFPDRFSGHQFPNYSSELNVNALLLGDSALYLCASSFYPSAFWDQETQYFGPGTRLLVL.

This chain uses TRBV2 with TRBJ1-1, with 7 bases identical to TRBD1. The V gene's germline CDR1 is SNHLY and CDR2 FYNNEI. V was clipped by 10 bases and J by 4 bases; unmatched bases: 12. The CDR3 is made up of 14 amino acids. CDR3 DNA sequence: TGTGCCAACCCGACAGGGAGGTTAAGCACTGAAGCTTTCTTT. It translates to CANPTGRLSTEAFF.

The rearrangement links TRBV6-2 or TRBV6-3 to TRBJ2-5, with TRBD2 identical over 16 bases. V shed 4 bases, J shed 2 bases, and the junction held 7 bases outside the gene matches. This CDR3 has 18 amino acids. The germline gives CDR1 MNHEY, CDR2 SVGEGT. The CDR3 is CASSSGTSGRAWQETQYF. The DNA for the CDR3 is TGTGCCAGCAGTTCCGGGACTAGCGGGAGGGCTTGGCAAGAGACCCAGTACTTC.

The chain is built from TRBV30 and TRBJ2-1; 10 bases map to TRBD2. With V trimmed by 0 bases and J by 4 bases, 6 bases remained unmatched. The CDR3 sequence is 16 residues long. From germline, CDR1 is GTSNPN and CDR2 SVGIG (reference sequence). This CDR3 reads CAWSVGTSVIYNEQFF. The CDR3 DNA reads TGTGCCTGGAGTGTAGGGACTAGCGTAATATACAATGAGCAGTTCTTC.

This sequence joins TRBV20-1 and TRBJ1-3, with D unresolved. The CDR3 loop spans 14 amino acids. V was clipped by 3 bases and J by 0 bases, with 9 bases between them. CDR1 and CDR2 from the germline V gene are DFQATT and SNEGSKA (reference sequence). The CDR3 sequence: CSASFGSSGNTIYF. In nucleotides, the CDR3 is TGCAGTGCTAGTTTCGGGAGCTCTGGAAACACCATATATTTT.

The chain links TRBV28 to TRBJ2-3; 8 nucleotides match TRBD1. With 4 bases clipped from V and 2 bases from J, the junction kept 8 bases outside the gene matches. Germline assignment: CDR1 MDHEN and CDR2 SYDVKM. This CDR3 is 16 amino acids long. The CDR3 sequence: CASSSGQGRPTDTQYF. The DNA for the CDR3 is TGTGCCAGCAGTTCCGGACAGGGCAGACCCACAGATACGCAGTATTTT.

The chain uses TRBV4-3 and TRBJ1-6, with 10 bases matching TRBD1. V lost 3 bases, J lost 2 bases, and 7 bases stayed unmatched. The CDR3 totals 18 residues. Germline assignment: CDR1 LGHNA and CDR2 YSLEER. CDR3 nucleotides: TGCGCCAGCAGCCATGGAGTTGGGACAGGGGCCTATAATTCACCCCTCCACTTT. Protein: CASSHGVGTGAYNSPLHF.

The gene calls are TRBV10-3 and TRBJ2-1; 13 nucleotides line up with TRBD2. Germline CDR1 reads ENHRY; CDR2 reads SYGVKD. The V and J ends lost 3 bases and 3 bases, in that order; junction bases with no gene match: 5. CDR3 size: 17 residues. The chain's CDR3 is CAISDLGLAGDYNEQFF. In DNA form, the CDR3 reads TGTGCCATCAGTGACCTCGGACTAGCGGGAGACTACAATGAGCAGTTCTTC.